The clone carrying this TCR beta chain appeared many times. Trimming stripped 3 bases from V and 1 base from J, with 15 bases between. Looked up from germline, CDR1 is SNHLY and CDR2 is FYNNEI. The CDR3 sequence is 16 residues long. The data derive from a study of T cells in Graves' hyperthyroidism and ophthalmopathy. RNA transcripts served as the template for amplifying TCR beta CDR3 regions. HTBI primers drove first-round RT-PCR of the TCR CDR3. Each CDR3 protein gets one entry after TCRdb re-called the multiplex PCR reads with MiXCR. The data hold around 300,000 distinct CDR3 sequences, with approximately 15% observed a single time. No ophthalmopathy progression within 18 months constituted stable Graves' hyperthyroidism. Newly diagnosed patients aged 18 to 65 had hyperthyroidism of under 2 months' duration.

The chain couples TRBV2 to TRBJ1-1; D remains ambiguous. This receptor was taken from a woman in her twenties or thirties with Graves' hyperthyroidism. The source material was blood. CDR3 residues: CASSDGRVKPNTEAFF. The CDR3, as DNA: TGTGCCAGCAGTGACGGTAGGGTTAAGCCGAACACTGAAGCTTTCTTT. The whole variable domain, remainder taken from reference TRBV2 and TRBJ1-1, is EPEVTQTPSHQVTQMGQEVILRCVPISNHLYFYWYRQILGQKVEFLVSFYNNEISEKSEIFDDQFSVERPDGSNFTLKIRSTKLEDSAMYFCASSDGRVKPNTEAFFGQGTRLTVV.